A selection of T cell receptor beta chains follows, all from one sample in a study of blood T cell repertoires in COVID-19. Data came from immunoSEQ multiplex PCR; TCRdb stores just in-frame clones and leaves some out. The repertoire holds more than 350,000 clones, with roughly 86% as singletons. The sample was peripheral blood. All receptors come from a woman in her thirties with COVID-19, enrolled during active disease. The CDR3 runs from the conserved cysteine through the conserved F or W. The D gene is left open where the match is weak. Not every row has a clone size; where given, it reads once, few, many or a size class.

clone_size,j_call,v_call,d_call,cdr3_nt,cdr3_aa
NA,TRBJ1-2,TRBV5-1,NA,TGCGCCAGCAGCTTCGCGGGGATCTACACCTTC,CASSFAGIYTF
NA,TRBJ2-3,TRBV7-3,NA,TGTGCCAGCAGCTTAATGCGAGCTGTTGGTACAGATACGCAGTATTTT,CASSLMRAVGTDTQYF
NA,TRBJ1-5,TRBV7-2,TRBD1,TGTGCCAGCAGCTTGGACAGGGGGACACAGCCCCAGCATTTT,CASSLDRGTQPQHF
NA,TRBJ1-5,TRBV28,TRBD1,TGTGCCAGCAGTGAGGAGACAGGGGGTTATAGCAATCAGCCCCAGCATTTT,CASSEETGGYSNQPQHF
NA,TRBJ1-2,TRBV5-4,TRBD1,TGTGCCAGCAGCTTTACAGGGGATTATGGCTACACCTTC,CASSFTGDYGYTF
NA,TRBJ1-5,TRBV19,TRBD1,TGTGCCAGTAGTATGACAGGGTGGAGCAATCAGCCCCAGCATTTT,CASSMTGWSNQPQHF
NA,TRBJ2-3,TRBV28,TRBD2,TGTGCCAGCAGCAAACTTAGCGGGGGCAGCACAGATACGCAGTATTTT,CASSKLSGGSTDTQYF
NA,TRBJ1-6,TRBV4-1,NA,TGCGCCAGCAGCCAAGGAGGGATAAGCTCACCCCTCCACTTT,CASSQGGISSPLHF
NA,TRBJ2-1,TRBV4-1,NA,TGCGCCAGCAGCCCGTCGGTTCTCTCCTACAATGAGCAGTTCTTC,CASSPSVLSYNEQFF
NA,TRBJ2-7,TRBV30,NA,TGTGCCTGGAGCGCTGGGGACATCCGAGGGATGGGCGAGCAGTACTTC,CAWSAGDIRGMGEQYF
NA,TRBJ2-3,TRBV30,NA,TGTGCCTGGAGTGTACTAGTATCAGATACGCAGTATTTT,CAWSVLVSDTQYF
NA,TRBJ1-1,TRBV20-1,NA,TGCAGTGCTAGTCCAGGGGCGACTGAAGCTTTCTTT,CSASPGATEAFF
NA,TRBJ2-5,TRBV6-5,TRBD1,TGTGCCAGCAGTTACTCAGGGACAGAAGAGACCCAGTACTTC,CASSYSGTEETQYF
NA,TRBJ2-5,TRBV7-2,NA,TGTGCCAGCAGCTCCGGGACATTCCAAGAGACCCAGTACTTC,CASSSGTFQETQYF
NA,TRBJ2-2,TRBV19,TRBD1,TGTGCCAGTAGTGCGGGGACAGGGTGGCCCGGGGAGCTGTTTTTT,CASSAGTGWPGELFF
NA,TRBJ2-4,TRBV2,NA,TGTGCCAGCTCCTCCCGGGGCATCGGAGGGCCAAAAAACATTCAGTACTTC,CASSSRGIGGPKNIQYF
NA,TRBJ1-6,TRBV21-1,NA,TGTGCCAGCAGCAGGGACAGGGGGCATCCCCGGATTTCACCCCTCCACTTT,CASSRDRGHPRISPLHF
NA,TRBJ2-7,TRBV2,NA,TGTGCCAGCACTAGCGAAGCCTACGAGCAGTACTTC,CASTSEAYEQYF
NA,TRBJ2-7,TRBV28,TRBD2,TGTGCCAGCAGTTTAATAGCGGGAGGGCGGGACGAGCAGTACTTC,CASSLIAGGRDEQYF
once,TRBJ1-4,TRBV7-2,TRBD1,TGTGCCAGCAGCATCCGACAGGGTGGAGAAAAACTGTTTTTT,CASSIRQGGEKLFF
NA,TRBJ2-2,TRBV27,NA,TGTGCCAGCAGGTCCCCATCCGGGGAGCTGTTTTTT,CASRSPSGELFF
NA,TRBJ1-2,TRBV19,NA,TGTGCCAGTAGTATAGATCCCTGGGGAGGGACCGGCTACACCTTC,CASSIDPWGGTGYTF
NA,TRBJ2-1,TRBV27,NA,TGTGCCAGCAGTGCAAGTACACGCAATGAGCAGTTCTTC,CASSASTRNEQFF
NA,TRBJ1-5,TRBV3-1/TRBV3-2,TRBD1,TGTGCCAGCAGCCAGGCGGACAGGGATCAGCCCCAGCATTTT,CASSQADRDQPQHF
NA,TRBJ2-1,TRBV5-4,TRBD2,TGTGCCAGCAGCTTGGTGTCGACTAGCGGGAGGAACAATGAGCAGTTCTTC,CASSLVSTSGRNNEQFF
NA,TRBJ2-7,TRBV19,NA,TGTGCCAGTAGTATACGTGGGAGGTACGAGCAGTACTTC,CASSIRGRYEQYF
NA,TRBJ2-4,TRBV24-1,TRBD1,TGTGCCAGAGCCGGGACAGGGGCCCTTTTAGCCAAAAACATTCAGTACTTC,CARAGTGALLAKNIQYF
NA,TRBJ1-4,TRBV18,TRBD1,TGTGCCAGCTCACCGCTGACAGGGGCGGACGAAAAACTGTTTTTT,CASSPLTGADEKLFF
NA,TRBJ2-7,TRBV25-1,NA,TGTGCCAGCAGGGATACAGTATACGAGCAGTACTTC,CASRDTVYEQYF
NA,TRBJ2-1,TRBV6-5,NA,TGTGCCAGCAGCCTCTCAGGGGACCCCTACAATGAGCAGTTCTTC,CASSLSGDPYNEQFF
NA,TRBJ1-5,TRBV28,NA,TGTGCCAGCAGTTTTCCCGCAGGGAGGGGTCAGCCCCAGCATTTT,CASSFPAGRGQPQHF
once,TRBJ1-5,TRBV28,TRBD1,TGTGCCAGCAGTCTCGGACAGGGCAGAGGTCAGCCCCAGCATTTT,CASSLGQGRGQPQHF
NA,TRBJ1-3,TRBV7-3,NA,TGTGCCAGCAGCTTAATGGGGGGAACTGGAAACACCATATATTTT,CASSLMGGTGNTIYF
NA,TRBJ1-2,TRBV5-1,NA,TGCGCCAGCAGCTTGGGGCAGAACTATGGCTACACCTTC,CASSLGQNYGYTF
NA,TRBJ2-7,TRBV7-8,TRBD1,TGTGCCAGCAGCTTAAACCGACAGGGAACCCACGAGCAGTACTTC,CASSLNRQGTHEQYF
NA,TRBJ2-1,TRBV5-4,NA,TGTGCCACGAGAGGAGGGCTGGGTAATGAGCAGTTCTTC,CATRGGLGNEQFF
few,TRBJ2-2,TRBV7-9,TRBD1,TGTGCCAGCAGCCCAAGGGACAGAACCGTGGGCGGGGAGCTGTTTTTT,CASSPRDRTVGGELFF
few,TRBJ1-5,TRBV2,NA,TGTGCCAGCAGCCCAGGGGTTGGGGGACCTAGCAATCAGCCCCAGCATTTT,CASSPGVGGPSNQPQHF
once,TRBJ2-2,TRBV5-5,TRBD1,TGTGCCAGCAGCCGACAGGGGGCGAACACCGGGGAGCTGTTTTTT,CASSRQGANTGELFF
few,TRBJ1-5,TRBV28,NA,TGTGCCAGCCGCCGGACAGTGAACAATCAGCCCCAGCATTTT,CASRRTVNNQPQHF
NA,TRBJ2-1,TRBV6-5,TRBD2,TGTGCCAGCAGTCCGGGACTAGCGGATTACAATGAGCAGTTCTTC,CASSPGLADYNEQFF
few,TRBJ1-1,TRBV4-2,NA,TGTGCCAGCAGCCAGATAGGGGGTGGGAACACTGAAGCTTTCTTT,CASSQIGGGNTEAFF
NA,TRBJ2-7,TRBV14,NA,TGTGCCAGCAGCCCCCAGACGGGTGAGTGGGAGCAGTACTTC,CASSPQTGEWEQYF
NA,TRBJ2-7,TRBV5-1,TRBD1,TGCGCCAGCAAAACCGGGACAGGAAGCTCCTACGAGCAGTACTTC,CASKTGTGSSYEQYF
few,TRBJ2-7,TRBV3-1/TRBV3-2,TRBD1,TGTGCCAGCAGCTATATCCTAAGGGACAGGGGACCCTACGAGCAGTACTTC,CASSYILRDRGPYEQYF
NA,TRBJ2-7,TRBV5-4,TRBD2,TGTGCCAGCAGCTTGTTCGGGGGGGCCGAGCAGTACTTC,CASSLFGGAEQYF
NA,TRBJ2-6,TRBV5-1,NA,TGCGCCAGCAGCTTTACAGGGACTGGGGCCAACGTCCTGACTTTC,CASSFTGTGANVLTF
few,TRBJ1-6,TRBV28,NA,TGTGCCAGCAGATTCTCAGGGAACTATAATTCACCCCTCCACTTT,CASRFSGNYNSPLHF
NA,TRBJ2-3,TRBV3-1/TRBV3-2,TRBD2,TGTGCCAGCAGCCATTATCCCCCAACTAGCGGGAGTGGAGATACGCAGTATTTT,CASSHYPPTSGSGDTQYF
NA,TRBJ2-1,TRBV4-2,TRBD2,TGTGCCAGCAGCCTCGCCCTCTGGGGGAGGGACTACAATGAGCAGTTCTTC,CASSLALWGRDYNEQFF
NA,TRBJ2-2,TRBV30,TRBD1,TGTGCCTGGAGTAGGGGGCGGGCGACCGGGGAGCTGTTTTTT,CAWSRGRATGELFF
NA,TRBJ2-7,TRBV3-1/TRBV3-2,TRBD1,TGTGCCAGCAGCCCCTCAGGGGGTTACTACGAGCAGTACTTC,CASSPSGGYYEQYF
NA,TRBJ1-1,TRBV7-9,TRBD1,TGTGCCAGCAGCCCAGCGACAGGGTGGAACACTGAAGCTTTCTTT,CASSPATGWNTEAFF
NA,TRBJ2-2,TRBV5-1,TRBD2,TGCGCCAGCAGCTTCGGTGAGAGACTAGCGGGAGAGAACACCGGGGAGCTGTTTTTT,CASSFGERLAGENTGELFF
NA,TRBJ2-1,TRBV4-1,TRBD2,TGCGCCAGCAGCCAAGATCCGACTAGCGGCTCCTACAATGAGCAGTTCTTC,CASSQDPTSGSYNEQFF